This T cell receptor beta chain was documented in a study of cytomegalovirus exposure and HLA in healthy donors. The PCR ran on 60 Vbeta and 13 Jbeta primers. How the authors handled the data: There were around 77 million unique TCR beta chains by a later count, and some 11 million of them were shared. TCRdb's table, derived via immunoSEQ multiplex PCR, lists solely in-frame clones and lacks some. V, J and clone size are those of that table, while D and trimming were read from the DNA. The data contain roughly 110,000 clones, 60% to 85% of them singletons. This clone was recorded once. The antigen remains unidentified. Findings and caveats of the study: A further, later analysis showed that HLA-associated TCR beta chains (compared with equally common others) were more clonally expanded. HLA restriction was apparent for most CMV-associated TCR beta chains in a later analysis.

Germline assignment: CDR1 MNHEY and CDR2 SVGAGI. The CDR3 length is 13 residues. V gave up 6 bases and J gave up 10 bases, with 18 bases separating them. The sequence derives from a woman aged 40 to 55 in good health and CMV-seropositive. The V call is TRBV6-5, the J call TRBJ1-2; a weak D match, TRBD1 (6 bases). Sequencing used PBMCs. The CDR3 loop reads CASSRGQGGDYTF. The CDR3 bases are TGTGCCAGCAGCCGAGGGCAAGGGGGTGACTACACCTTC.